This is a list of T cell receptor beta chains from one sample in a study of cytomegalovirus exposure and HLA in healthy donors. Sequencing was performed with immunoSEQ multiplex PCR; in TCRdb, only in-frame clones are kept and a portion is missing. The table lists a few hundred thousand clones, 80% to 95% of them singletons. Sequenced input: PBMCs. The receptors were sampled from a girl aged 2-10 years in good health and CMV-seronegative. Each CDR3 is given with its conserved first and last residue. D genes are given only for firm matches. The size entry is marked missing in some rows and otherwise reads once, few, many or a size class.

CDR3: CASSYGTDGNTIYF
DNA: TGTGCCAGCAGTTACGGGACAGACGGAAACACCATATATTTT
V: TRBV6-5
size: -
J: TRBJ1-3
D: TRBD1

CDR3: CASSKGTGNEKLFF
DNA: TGTGCCAGTAGTAAGGGGACAGGGAATGAAAAACTGTTTTTT
V: TRBV19
size: -
J: TRBJ1-4
D: TRBD1

CDR3: CASRAGLAGGTGELFF
DNA: TGTGCCAGCAGGGCGGGACTAGCGGGAGGAACCGGGGAGCTGTTTTTT
V: TRBV27
size: -
J: TRBJ2-2
D: TRBD2

CDR3: CASSLDGGAYNEQFF
DNA: TGTGCCAGCAGCTTAGACGGCGGCGCCTACAATGAGCAGTTCTTC
V: TRBV7-9
size: -
J: TRBJ2-1
D: -

CDR3: CASSLTGTGSSGANVLTF
DNA: TGTGCCAGCAGTTTAACGGGGACAGGGAGCTCTGGGGCCAACGTCCTGACTTTC
V: TRBV28
size: -
J: TRBJ2-6
D: TRBD1

CDR3: CASSVVEAPTYEQYF
DNA: TGTGCCAGCAGCGTAGTTGAAGCGCCTACCTACGAGCAGTACTTC
V: TRBV9
size: few
J: TRBJ2-7
D: -

CDR3: CASSSPGRNTEAFF
DNA: TGTGCCAGCAGTTCGCCAGGGCGAAACACTGAAGCTTTCTTT
V: TRBV27
size: -
J: TRBJ1-1
D: -

CDR3: CASSALVQGSNSPLHF
DNA: TGTGCCAGCAGCGCCCTTGTTCAGGGCTCTAATTCACCCCTCCACTTT
V: TRBV9
size: -
J: TRBJ1-6
D: -

CDR3: CASSFPDRGSEAFF
DNA: TGTGCCAGCAGCTTTCCGGACAGGGGCTCTGAAGCTTTCTTT
V: TRBV5-6
size: -
J: TRBJ1-1
D: TRBD1

CDR3: CASSEDRGYNSPLHF
DNA: TGTGCCAGCAGCGAGGACAGGGGCTATAATTCACCCCTCCACTTT
V: TRBV2
size: once
J: TRBJ1-6
D: TRBD1

CDR3: CASRFLAPNTGELFF
DNA: TGTGCCAGCAGATTTTTGGCTCCCAACACCGGGGAGCTGTTTTTT
V: TRBV5-6
size: -
J: TRBJ2-2
D: -

CDR3: CASSFLVNTEAFF
DNA: TGTGCCAGCAGTTTCCTCGTAAACACTGAAGCTTTCTTT
V: TRBV27
size: -
J: TRBJ1-1
D: -

CDR3: CASSLHRLGTGNTIYF
DNA: TGTGCCAGCAGCCTCCACCGCCTCGGGACTGGAAACACCATATATTTT
V: TRBV11-2
size: -
J: TRBJ1-3
D: -

CDR3: CASSLGFGPRGQPQHF
DNA: TGTGCCAGCAGCTTAGGATTTGGGCCCCGGGGTCAGCCCCAGCATTTT
V: TRBV7-6
size: -
J: TRBJ1-5
D: -

CDR3: CASRTGGINEQYF
DNA: TGTGCCAGCCGGACGGGCGGGATCAACGAGCAGTACTTC
V: TRBV27
size: -
J: TRBJ2-7
D: -

CDR3: CASSTTGVTSYEQYF
DNA: TGTGCCAGCAGTACCACAGGGGTTACATCCTACGAGCAGTACTTC
V: TRBV6-6
size: -
J: TRBJ2-7
D: TRBD1

CDR3: CAWSVLGELFF
DNA: TGTGCCTGGAGTGTACTCGGGGAGCTGTTTTTT
V: TRBV30
size: -
J: TRBJ2-2
D: -

CDR3: CASSDTGVSGNTIYF
DNA: TGTGCCAGCAGCGATACAGGGGTCTCTGGAAACACCATATATTTT
V: TRBV7-9
size: -
J: TRBJ1-3
D: TRBD1

CDR3: CASSRTSGSEETQYF
DNA: TGCGCCAGCAGCCGTACTAGCGGGAGTGAAGAGACCCAGTACTTC
V: TRBV4-1
size: -
J: TRBJ2-5
D: TRBD2

CDR3: CASSANMNTEAFF
DNA: TGCGCCAGCAGTGCCAACATGAACACTGAAGCTTTCTTT
V: TRBV10-1
size: -
J: TRBJ1-1
D: -

CDR3: CSVELGVNTGELFF
DNA: TGCAGCGTTGAGCTAGGGGTGAACACCGGGGAGCTGTTTTTT
V: TRBV29-1
size: -
J: TRBJ2-2
D: -

CDR3: CATSELGGPKGDEQYF
DNA: TGTGCCACCAGCGAGCTGGGGGGGCCCAAGGGGGACGAGCAGTACTTC
V: TRBV15
size: -
J: TRBJ2-7
D: -

CDR3: CASSPDSNYGYTF
DNA: TGTGCCAGCTCGCCGGACAGTAACTATGGCTACACCTTC
V: TRBV18
size: -
J: TRBJ1-2
D: -

CDR3: CAWSRGLFYGYTF
DNA: TGTGCCTGGAGCAGGGGGCTCTTCTATGGCTACACCTTC
V: TRBV30
size: -
J: TRBJ1-2
D: TRBD1

CDR3: CASRGQGPNEQYF
DNA: TGTGCCAGCAGGGGACAGGGTCCCAACGAGCAGTACTTC
V: TRBV2
size: -
J: TRBJ2-7
D: TRBD1

CDR3: CASSFEGGNQPQHF
DNA: TGTGCCAGCAGCTTCGAAGGGGGCAATCAGCCCCAGCATTTT
V: TRBV7-8
size: once
J: TRBJ1-5
D: -

CDR3: CASSIAAGGWNEQFF
DNA: TGTGCCAGTAGTATCGCAGCGGGAGGTTGGAATGAGCAGTTCTTC
V: TRBV19
size: -
J: TRBJ2-1
D: TRBD2

CDR3: CASSLAGLPRTDTQYF
DNA: TGTGCCAGCAGCTTAGCGGGACTCCCCCGCACAGATACGCAGTATTTT
V: TRBV7-9
size: -
J: TRBJ2-3
D: -

CDR3: CASSLGKNERSSYNEQFF
DNA: TGTGCCAGCAGCTTAGGAAAAAACGAGCGGAGCTCCTACAATGAGCAGTTCTTC
V: TRBV7-9
size: -
J: TRBJ2-1
D: -

CDR3: CASSHPPAGNTEAFF
DNA: TGTGCCAGCAGTCACCCCCCTGCGGGGAACACTGAAGCTTTCTTT
V: TRBV7-9
size: -
J: TRBJ1-1
D: -

CDR3: CASSPPGENPNYGYTF
DNA: TGTGCCAGCAGCCCCCCGGGGGAGAACCCTAACTATGGCTACACCTTC
V: TRBV7-8
size: -
J: TRBJ1-2
D: -

CDR3: CASSQDPAGGPKHEQYF
DNA: TGTGCCAGCAGCCAAGATCCAGCGGGAGGGCCTAAGCACGAGCAGTACTTC
V: TRBV14
size: -
J: TRBJ2-7
D: TRBD2

CDR3: CAGSEALGASVVYGYTF
DNA: TGTGCCGGCAGTGAAGCGCTAGGGGCCTCAGTGGTCTATGGCTACACCTTC
V: TRBV6-1
size: -
J: TRBJ1-2
D: -

CDR3: CASSLGRTRGAFF
DNA: TGTGCCAGCAGCTTAGGAAGGACAAGGGGAGCTTTCTTT
V: TRBV13
size: -
J: TRBJ1-1
D: -

CDR3: CASSAYSGLAGNEQFF
DNA: TGTGCCAGCAGCGCATACTCGGGACTAGCGGGCAATGAGCAGTTCTTC
V: TRBV9
size: -
J: TRBJ2-1
D: TRBD2

CDR3: CASSLAGQGLYGYTF
DNA: TGCGCCAGCAGCTTGGCCGGACAGGGCCTCTATGGCTACACCTTC
V: TRBV5-1
size: -
J: TRBJ1-2
D: TRBD1

CDR3: CASSRLAGESYEQYF
DNA: TGTGCCAGCAGCCGGCTAGCGGGGGAGTCCTACGAGCAGTACTTC
V: TRBV4-2
size: -
J: TRBJ2-7
D: TRBD2

CDR3: CASSPRDRGYEQYF
DNA: TGTGCCAGCAGCCCTAGGGATCGAGGGTACGAGCAGTACTTC
V: TRBV27
size: -
J: TRBJ2-7
D: -